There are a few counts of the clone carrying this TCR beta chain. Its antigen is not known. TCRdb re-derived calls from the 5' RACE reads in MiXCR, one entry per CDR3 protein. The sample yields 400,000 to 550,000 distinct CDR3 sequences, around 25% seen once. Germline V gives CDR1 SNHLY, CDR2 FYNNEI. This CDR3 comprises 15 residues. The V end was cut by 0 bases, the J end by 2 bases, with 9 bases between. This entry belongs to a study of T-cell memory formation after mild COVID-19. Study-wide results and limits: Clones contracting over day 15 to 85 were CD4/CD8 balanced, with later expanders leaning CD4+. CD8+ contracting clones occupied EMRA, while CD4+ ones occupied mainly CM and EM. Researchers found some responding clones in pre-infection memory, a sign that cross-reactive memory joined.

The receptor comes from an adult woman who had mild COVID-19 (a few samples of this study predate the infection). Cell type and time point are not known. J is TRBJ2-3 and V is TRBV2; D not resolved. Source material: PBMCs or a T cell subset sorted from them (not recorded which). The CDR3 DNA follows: TGTGCCAGCAGTGAAGCCCCCGGGCCCACAGATACGCAGTATTTT. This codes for CASSEAPGPTDTQYF.